The rows below give T cell receptor beta chains drawn from one sample of a study of shared clonotypes between healthy human individuals. Generated by immunoSEQ multiplex PCR, the TCRdb table keeps only in-frame clones and is missing some. The sample has around 1.6 million clones, nearly 99% seen once. Specimen: naive CD4+ T cells sorted from blood. Receptors originate from a young man in good health. The CDR3 runs from the conserved cysteine through the conserved F or W. Fields, in order: V gene, J gene, clone size, D gene, CDR3 DNA, CDR3 protein. D genes are given only for firm matches. A clone size is listed for some rows: how often the clone was seen (once, few, many), or a class if it is expanded.

>TRBV2|TRBJ1-4|once|.
TGTGCCAGCAGAGTGGGCGAAAAACTGTTTTTT
CASRVGEKLFF
>TRBV19|TRBJ2-1|.|TRBD2
TGTGCCAGTTCACTAGCGGGAGAACGCAGCTCCTACAATGAGCAGTTCTTC
CASSLAGERSSYNEQFF
>TRBV7-8|TRBJ2-7|.|TRBD1
TGTGCCAGCAGCCGAACGGACAGGGCTGATTTTTACGAGCAGTACTTC
CASSRTDRADFYEQYF
>TRBV9|TRBJ1-4|.|TRBD1
TGTGCCAGCAGCCCCCGGACAGGGATCAGTCCTAATGAAAAACTGTTTTTT
CASSPRTGISPNEKLFF
>TRBV5-4|TRBJ1-2|.|.
TGTGCCAGCAGCTTCGGGGGCAGAGAATACTATGGCTACACCTTC
CASSFGGREYYGYTF
>TRBV23-1|TRBJ2-4|.|.
TGCGCCAGCAGTCAAAAAGTAGCCAAAAACATTCAGTACTTC
CASSQKVAKNIQYF
>TRBV7-9|TRBJ1-2|.|TRBD1
TGTGCCAGCAGCCCTCAAGGACAGGGGGGTCTCTTC
CASSPQGQGGLF
>TRBV9|TRBJ2-3|.|.
TGTGCCAGCAGCGCGAATTCGGGTACAGATACGCAGTATTTT
CASSANSGTDTQYF
>TRBV9|TRBJ2-7|.|.
TGTGCCAGCAGCGGCCTTCCCTCCTACGAGCAGTACTTC
CASSGLPSYEQYF
>TRBV9|TRBJ2-3|.|.
TGTGCCAGCAGCGTAGCTAGCACAGATACGCAGTATTTT
CASSVASTDTQYF
>TRBV28|TRBJ1-4|.|TRBD1
TGTGCCAGCAGTTCAAGCTTGGACAGGGTGAGAGAAAAACTGTTTTTT
CASSSSLDRVREKLFF
>TRBV2|TRBJ2-7|once|.
TGTGCCACCGACGAACAGGGCTTTAGTACCTACGAGCAGTACTTC
CATDEQGFSTYEQYF
>TRBV9|TRBJ2-7|.|.
TGTGCCAGCAGCGTAGGGGAGCGGGCGGGCGAGCAGTACTTC
CASSVGERAGEQYF
>TRBV5-5|TRBJ2-7|.|.
TGTGCCAGCAGCCGACAGGTCTCCTACGAGCAGTACTTC
CASSRQVSYEQYF
>TRBV19|TRBJ2-3|.|.
TGTGCCAGTAGTAAAGGACAGATTACAGATACGCAGTATTTT
CASSKGQITDTQYF
>TRBV6-5|TRBJ1-4|.|.
TGTGCCAGCAGTTACTCCGGGCGGACTAATGAAAAACTGTTTTTT
CASSYSGRTNEKLFF
>TRBV6-6|TRBJ2-7|once|.
TGTGCCAGCAGCCTAGGCCCGTACTCCTACGAGCAGTACTTC
CASSLGPYSYEQYF
>TRBV11-2|TRBJ2-7|.|TRBD2
TGTGCCAGCAGCTTCCCTGGGACTAGCGGGAACTACGAGCAGTACTTC
CASSFPGTSGNYEQYF
>TRBV14|TRBJ1-2|.|.
TGTGCCAGCAGCCAACGGTTGGGGACTAACTATGGCTACACCTTC
CASSQRLGTNYGYTF
>TRBV5-1|TRBJ2-2|once|TRBD2
TGCGCCAGCAGCGCAGAAGCGGGAGGGGTTCTAACCGGGGAGCTGTTTTTT
CASSAEAGGVLTGELFF
>TRBV5-1|TRBJ2-7|.|TRBD2
TGCGCCAGCAGCGACACCGGGACTAGCTTTTACGAGCAGTACTTC
CASSDTGTSFYEQYF
>TRBV7-9|TRBJ2-3|.|TRBD2
TGTGCCAGCAGCTTAGGGTCTAGCGGGAGCACAGATACGCAGTATTTT
CASSLGSSGSTDTQYF
>TRBV7-2|TRBJ2-5|.|.
TGTGCCAGCAGCTTATCCCGGGTACAAGAGACCCAGTACTTC
CASSLSRVQETQYF
>TRBV30|TRBJ1-5|.|.
TGTGCCTGGAGGGGGGATAGCAATCAGCCCCAGCATTTT
CAWRGDSNQPQHF
>TRBV11-2|TRBJ2-7|.|.
TGTGCCAGCAGCCCCAACAGTTACGAGCAGTACTTC
CASSPNSYEQYF
>TRBV4-3|TRBJ2-2|.|.
TGCGCCAGCAGCCAAGAGGAAGGCACCGGGGAGCTGTTTTTT
CASSQEEGTGELFF
>TRBV18|TRBJ1-1|.|.
TGTGCCAGCTCACCAGAGGTGGGCCGTGAAGCTTTCTTT
CASSPEVGREAFF
>TRBV27|TRBJ2-2|.|.
TGTGCCAGCAGTCTAATACCTAGCAGCGCGAACACCGGGGAGCTGTTTTTT
CASSLIPSSANTGELFF
>TRBV5-1|TRBJ2-1|.|TRBD2
TGCGCCAGCAGCCCCACTAGCGGGACCCACAATGAGCAGTTCTTC
CASSPTSGTHNEQFF
>TRBV21-1|TRBJ2-5|.|.
TGTGCCAGCAGCAAATCAGACAGGGATCAAGAGACCCAGTACTTC
CASSKSDRDQETQYF
>TRBV5-1|TRBJ2-5|.|TRBD2
TGCGCCAGCAGCTTGGCACTAGCGGGAGTGGCAGAGACCCAGTACTTC
CASSLALAGVAETQYF
>TRBV15|TRBJ2-3|.|.
TGTGCCACCAGCAGATCCCCGGGCCCCGGGGATACGCAGTATTTT
CATSRSPGPGDTQYF
>TRBV7-9|TRBJ2-1|.|.
TGTGCCAGCAGCTTAGACTTGCGCCTTTACAATGAGCAGTTCTTC
CASSLDLRLYNEQFF
>TRBV28|TRBJ2-7|once|.
TGTGCCGGGGGACGGACAGTACCTGGCGAGCAGTACTTC
CAGGRTVPGEQYF
>TRBV5-1|TRBJ2-2|.|.
TGCGCCAGCAGCCCGGGGGAGGTTTGGGCCGGGGAGCTGTTTTTT
CASSPGEVWAGELFF
>TRBV28|TRBJ2-7|.|TRBD1
TGTGCCAGCAGTTATACCGACAGGGGGCACCCCTACGAGCAGTACTTC
CASSYTDRGHPYEQYF
>TRBV19|TRBJ2-1|.|TRBD2
TGTGCCAGTAGTATAGAACTAGCGGGGAATGAGCAGTTCTTC
CASSIELAGNEQFF
>TRBV5-4|TRBJ2-3|.|TRBD2
TGTGCCAGCAGCTTGGCTAGCGGGAGGGCTGGCACAGATACGCAGTATTTT
CASSLASGRAGTDTQYF
>TRBV4-2|TRBJ2-7|once|.
TGTGCCAGCACCTCCGGGACTCCCCGCTCCTACGAGCAGTACTTC
CASTSGTPRSYEQYF
>TRBV30|TRBJ2-2|.|.
TGTGCCTGGAGTGTTTGGGGTGAAGTTTGGACCGGGGAGCTGTTTTTT
CAWSVWGEVWTGELFF
>TRBV15|TRBJ2-7|.|TRBD2
TGTGCCACCAGCAGATCCGGGGGGGCCTACGAGCAGTACTTC
CATSRSGGAYEQYF
>TRBV30|TRBJ2-2|.|.
TGTGCCTGCAGGACTAACACCGGGGAGCTGTTTTTT
CACRTNTGELFF
>TRBV7-2|TRBJ2-1|once|.
TGTGCCAGCAGCTTGGGAGGGGGGAGCTACAATGAGCAGTTCTTC
CASSLGGGSYNEQFF
>TRBV27|TRBJ2-7|.|TRBD2
TGTGCCAGCAGCCGACCGGGGGGTCCCTACGAGCAGTACTTC
CASSRPGGPYEQYF
>TRBV5-1|TRBJ2-7|once|.
TGCGCCAGCAGCCTGAGGGGGGCCGGACAGGCCCCCTCGGAGCAGTACTTC
CASSLRGAGQAPSEQYF
>TRBV28|TRBJ1-2|.|.
TGTGCCAGTTGGAATAACTATGGCTACACCTTC
CASWNNYGYTF
>TRBV5-1|TRBJ2-3|.|TRBD2
TGCGCCAGCACCCTTAGCGGGAGTTGGACAGATACGCAGTATTTT
CASTLSGSWTDTQYF
>TRBV6-5|TRBJ1-1|.|.
TGTGCCAGCAGTTATGGGGCAGGGCGTTCGAACACTGAAGCTTTCTTT
CASSYGAGRSNTEAFF
>TRBV2|TRBJ2-1|.|.
TGTGCCAGCAGGGCAGGGGCGGGAGACTACAATGAGCAGTTCTTC
CASRAGAGDYNEQFF
>TRBV28|TRBJ1-1|.|.
TGTGCCAGCAGCCTTACTACCGGACACTCTAGGAACACTGAAGCTTTCTTT
CASSLTTGHSRNTEAFF
>TRBV28|TRBJ2-5|.|TRBD2
TGTGCCAGCAGTCCCGCGGGACTAGCGGGAGGGGTAGAGACCCAGTACTTC
CASSPAGLAGGVETQYF
>TRBV12-5|TRBJ2-3|.|.
TGTGCTAGTGGTTTAAACAGTTACACAGATACGCAGTATTTT
CASGLNSYTDTQYF
>TRBV14|TRBJ2-2|.|.
TGTGCCACCAAAGGGTCTCTCAACACCGGGGAGCTGTTTTTT
CATKGSLNTGELFF
>TRBV28|TRBJ1-1|.|.
TGTGCCAGCAGTTTTTCAACGAACACTGAAGCTTTCTTT
CASSFSTNTEAFF
>TRBV15|TRBJ2-7|.|TRBD2
TGTGCCACCAGCAGAGAGGGCGGGGGCTACGAGCAGTACTTC
CATSREGGGYEQYF
>TRBV7-2|TRBJ2-1|.|.
TGTGCCAGCAGCTACCAGGGACGGGAGTACAATGAGCAGTTCTTC
CASSYQGREYNEQFF
>TRBV29-1|TRBJ2-3|.|.
TGCAGCGTGGCTGACAGCTCTAGCACAGATACGCAGTATTTT
CSVADSSSTDTQYF
>TRBV11-2|TRBJ2-7|.|TRBD2
TGTGCCAGCAGCACCCGGACTAGCGGCAAGGCGTACGAGCAGTACTTC
CASSTRTSGKAYEQYF
>TRBV10-3|TRBJ2-1|once|TRBD2
TGTGCCATCAGTGATACCTCGGCGGGAGGGGAGGATAGGCAGTTCTTC
CAISDTSAGGEDRQFF
>TRBV5-4|TRBJ2-1|.|.
TGTGCCAGCAGAGGGACCGGCAATGAGCAGTTCTTC
CASRGTGNEQFF